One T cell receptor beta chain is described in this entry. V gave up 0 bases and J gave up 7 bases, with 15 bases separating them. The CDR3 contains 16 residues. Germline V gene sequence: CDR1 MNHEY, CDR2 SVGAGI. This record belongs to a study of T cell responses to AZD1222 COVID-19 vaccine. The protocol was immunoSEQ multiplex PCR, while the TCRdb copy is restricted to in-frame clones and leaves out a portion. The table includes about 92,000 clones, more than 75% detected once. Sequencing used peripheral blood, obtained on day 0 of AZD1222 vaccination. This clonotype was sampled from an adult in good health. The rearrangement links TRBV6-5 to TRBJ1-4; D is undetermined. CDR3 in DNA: TGTGCCAGCAGTTACTCGATATCGGGCTCGGGTGAAAAACTGTTTTTT. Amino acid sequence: CASSYSISGSGEKLFF.